The 32 T cell receptor beta chains listed next were all sequenced from one sample in a study of blood T cell repertoires in COVID-19. Assay used: immunoSEQ multiplex PCR; TCRdb lists only in-frame clones, some missing. The table lists fewer than 80,000 clones, 80% of them singletons. Sequencing used peripheral blood. Source of these receptors: a human donor in a cohort sampled during active COVID-19.

This clone has more than one count but fewer than ten. The chain is built from TRBV5-5 and TRBJ2-3; D is possibly TRBD2 (6 bases). CDR1 is SGHKS and CDR2 is YYEKEE in the germline V gene (reference sequence). The CDR3 spans 15 residues. Deletions cut 5 bases from V and 0 bases from J, with 13 bases between. CDR3 nucleotide sequence: TGTGCCAGCAGGCCGGACGGGGGAAGCACAGATACGCAGTATTTT. Encoded protein: CASRPDGGSTDTQYF.

This clone appeared a single time. This rearrangement joins TRBV7-9 to TRBJ2-7; D is unclear. The ends were cut back, 5 bases at V and 7 bases at J, with 9 bases in the middle. The length of the CDR3 is 11 residues. Germline CDR1 and CDR2: SEHNR and FQNEAQ (reference sequence). Here the CDR3 reads CASSPTGEQYF. As DNA, the CDR3 is TGTGCCAGCAGCCCAACCGGGGAGCAGTACTTC.

The chain uses TRBV7-2 and TRBJ1-1; D is perhaps TRBD1 (5 bases). CDR3 size: 14 residues. V lost 4 bases to trimming and J lost 4 bases, with 13 bases between them. Germline CDR1 reads SGHTA; CDR2 reads FQGNSA. CDR3 sequence: CASSSGSPGTEAFF. The CDR3 DNA reads as TGTGCCAGCAGCTCAGGGTCCCCGGGCACTGAAGCTTTCTTT.

The chain employs TRBV10-3 and TRBJ1-1; 9 bases are shared with TRBD1. Germline trimming cut 8 bases from V and 0 bases from J; bases unmatched to any gene: 7. Germline V lookup: CDR1 ENHRY, CDR2 SYGVKD. This CDR3 contains 15 residues. The CDR3 DNA follows: TGTGCCATCTGGGACAGGGTGTTCATGAACACTGAAGCTTTCTTT. Protein product: CAIWDRVFMNTEAFF.

This chain connects TRBV7-9 to TRBJ2-7; 9 nucleotides align to TRBD1. This CDR3 spans 15 amino acids. Germline lookup yields CDR1 SEHNR and CDR2 FQNEAQ (reference sequence). Trimming cost V 5 bases and J 6 bases; bases outside gene matches: 11. The DNA for the CDR3 is TGTGCCAGCAGCCCGACAGGGGGATTCGCCCTCGAGCAGTACTTC. It encodes CASSPTGGFALEQYF.

The V and J genes are TRBV19 and TRBJ1-5; no definite D call. Germline values: CDR1 LNHDA, CDR2 SQIVND (reference sequence). V was pared by 1 base and J by 0 bases, with 16 bases between. The CDR3 extends over 18 amino acids. CDR3 loop: CASSIVHPETYSNQPQHF. The CDR3 DNA reads as TGTGCCAGTAGTATAGTACACCCAGAGACATATAGCAATCAGCCCCAGCATTTT.

This rearrangement joins TRBV6-2 or TRBV6-3 to TRBJ2-5, with 8 positions matching TRBD2. The germline gives CDR1 MNHEY, CDR2 SVGEGT. This CDR3 region has 15 residues. With V trimmed by 8 bases and J by 5 bases, 13 bases remained unmatched. The CDR3 loop is CASRPGGSWRETQYF. CDR3 nucleotides: TGTGCCAGCCGCCCGGGGGGGAGCTGGCGGGAGACCCAGTACTTC.

J is TRBJ1-4 and V is TRBV4-3, with 7 nucleotides matching TRBD1. The CDR3 extends over 14 amino acids. Germline V gives CDR1 LGHNA, CDR2 YSLEER. J was trimmed by 6 bases and V by 0 bases; bases with no gene match: 1. The CDR3 region is CASSQDRGDEKLFF. As DNA, the CDR3 is TGCGCCAGCAGCCAAGACAGGGGGGATGAAAAACTGTTTTTT.

The chain combines TRBV19 with TRBJ2-1; 11 bases line up with TRBD2. The CDR3 is 15 residues long. V was pared by 5 bases and J by 4 bases, with 4 bases of the junction left unmatched. CDR1 LNHDA and CDR2 SQIVND come from the germline V gene (reference sequence). CDR3 bases: TGTGCCAGTAGTCTGGGACTAGCGGAGTACAATGAGCAGTTCTTC. It is translated as CASSLGLAEYNEQFF. Full variable domain (remainder filled in from reference TRBV19 and TRBJ2-1): DGGITQSPKYLFRKEGQNVTLSCEQNLNHDAMYWYRQDPGQGLRLIYYSQIVNDFQKGDIAEGYSVSREKKESFPLTVTSAQKNPTAFYLCASSLGLAEYNEQFFGPGTRLTVL.

The chain is built from TRBV19 and TRBJ2-1; D perhaps matches TRBD2 (5 bases). The V end was cut by 3 bases, the J end by 5 bases, with 14 bases between. The CDR3 runs to 15 residues. Per germline, CDR1 LNHDA and CDR2 SQIVND (reference sequence). The CDR3 is CASSISRLGDNEQFF. The CDR3 region has the DNA TGTGCCAGTAGTATTAGCAGATTGGGAGACAATGAGCAGTTCTTC.

The V gene is TRBV3-1 (or the pseudogene TRBV3-2), the J gene TRBJ2-7; D ambiguous. Germline-derived CDR1 and CDR2 are LGHDT and YNNKEL (reference sequence). The CDR3 spans 15 residues. Trimming cost V 1 base and J 2 bases, with 12 bases left between them. The CDR3 loop is CASSQVWATPYEQYF. The CDR3 DNA reads TGTGCCAGCAGCCAAGTATGGGCCACGCCCTACGAGCAGTACTTC.

V gene TRBV5-4 combines with J gene TRBJ1-3; maybe TRBD1 (6 bases). The germline CDR1 and CDR2 sequences are SGHNT and YYREEE (reference sequence). V was pared by 4 bases and J by 0 bases, with 14 bases between. This CDR3 comprises 16 residues. DNA of the CDR3: TGTGCCAGCAGCGAGGTGGGACAAAACTCTGGAAACACCATATATTTT. Encoded protein: CASSEVGQNSGNTIYF. The full variable domain, with the rest looked up from reference TRBV5-4 and TRBJ1-3, is ETGVTQSPTHLIKTRGQQVTLRCSSQSGHNTVSWYQQALGQGPQFIFQYYREEENGRGNFPPRFSGLQFPNYSSELNVNALELDDSALYLCASSEVGQNSGNTIYFGEGSWLTVV.

This sequence joins TRBV25-1 and TRBJ1-2, with TRBD1 matching 7 bases. This CDR3 has 12 residues. Per the germline V gene, CDR1 is MGHDK and CDR2 is SYGVNS. After removal of 3 bases from V and 7 bases from J, the junction contained 2 bases not matched to a gene. The CDR3 bases are TGTGCCAGCAGTGACGGACAGGTTGGCTACACCTTC. It yields the protein CASSDGQVGYTF.

This chain links TRBV9 with TRBJ2-1, with 7 bases that match TRBD2. Germline values: CDR1 SGDLS, CDR2 YYNGEE. V shed 0 bases, J shed 4 bases, and the junction held 10 bases outside the gene matches. The CDR3 is made up of 17 amino acids. The CDR3 nucleotides read TGTGCCAGCAGCGTAGAGATGGGGGGGACTCTTTACAATGAGCAGTTCTTC. It translates to CASSVEMGGTLYNEQFF.

The genes are TRBV5-5 and TRBJ1-5; D unclear. The CDR3 has 15 residues. Trimming took off 4 bases at V and 0 bases at J, with 11 bases between the two ends. Germline V gives CDR1 SGHKS, CDR2 YYEKEE (reference sequence). DNA for the CDR3: TGTGCCAGCAGCGCGGGGTTCGTTAGCAATCAGCCCCAGCATTTT. Its translation is CASSAGFVSNQPQHF. The whole variable domain, filled in from reference TRBV5-5 and TRBJ1-5, reads DAGVTQSPTHLIKTRGQQVTLRCSPISGHKSVSWYQQVLGQGPQFIFQYYEKEERGRGNFPDRFSARQFPNYSSELNVNALLLGDSALYLCASSAGFVSNQPQHFGDGTRLSIL.

V is TRBV28 and J is TRBJ2-2; 7 nucleotides align to TRBD1. With 6 bases clipped from V and 2 bases from J, the junction kept 3 bases outside the gene matches. Germline assignment: CDR1 MDHEN and CDR2 SYDVKM. The CDR3 runs to 14 residues. The CDR3: CASRWDSNTGELFF. For the CDR3, the DNA is TGTGCCAGCAGGTGGGACAGTAACACCGGGGAGCTGTTTTTT.

This chain connects TRBV27 to TRBJ2-7; tentatively, D is TRBD1 (6 bases). Looked up from germline, CDR1 is MNHEY and CDR2 is SMNVEV (reference sequence). Trimming removed 6 bases at V and 7 bases at J, with 25 bases between. The CDR3 runs 16 residues. CDR3 coding DNA: TGTGCCAGCAGCCGCTCACAGGGTACCTCCTACTTAGAGCAGTACTTC. This codes for CASSRSQGTSYLEQYF.

This clone has just a few counts. V usage is TRBV4-3 and J usage is TRBJ2-7; no reliable D call. Trimming stripped 0 bases from V and 2 bases from J, with 5 bases between. Germline V gene lookup returns CDR1 LGHNA and CDR2 YSLEER. This CDR3 comprises 13 residues. The CDR3 region is CASSQDITYEQYF. In nucleotides, the CDR3 is TGCGCCAGCAGCCAAGATATAACCTACGAGCAGTACTTC.

The chain couples TRBV28 to TRBJ2-6; the match to TRBD1 covers 9 bases. Germline-derived CDR1 and CDR2 are MDHEN and SYDVKM. V shed 2 bases, J shed 3 bases, and the junction held 8 bases outside the gene matches. The length of the CDR3 is 18 residues. This CDR3 reads CASSLRTGALIGANVLTF. CDR3 DNA sequence: TGTGCCAGCAGTTTAAGGACAGGGGCTCTTATTGGGGCCAACGTCCTGACTTTC.

This rearrangement joins TRBV6-6 to TRBJ2-5, with D unresolved. The germline V and J ends were trimmed by 0 bases and 5 bases, with 4 bases remaining between them. Germline CDR1 is MNHNY and CDR2 is SVGAGI (reference sequence). The CDR3 covers 12 residues. CDR3 in amino acids: CASSYSGETQYF. The CDR3, as DNA: TGTGCCAGCAGTTACTCCGGGGAGACCCAGTACTTC.

V usage is TRBV4-1 and J usage is TRBJ1-1; tentatively, D is TRBD1 (5 bases). This CDR3 spans 18 amino acids. CDR1 MGHRA and CDR2 YSYEKL come from the germline V gene. V lost 4 bases, J lost 3 bases, and 24 bases lay in between. CDR3 protein: CASSPLRFRQGKDTEAFF. The CDR3 coding sequence is TGCGCCAGCAGCCCACTGCGGTTTCGCCAGGGAAAGGACACTGAAGCTTTCTTT.

The chain links TRBV4-2 to TRBJ2-7; D is possibly TRBD2 (5 bases). The CDR3 has 14 residues. The V gene's germline CDR1 is LGHNA and CDR2 YNFKEQ. V was pared by 1 base and J by 6 bases, with 13 bases between. The CDR3 loop is CASSQVSQSGEQYF. The CDR3 DNA follows: TGTGCCAGCAGCCAAGTCTCCCAAAGCGGCGAGCAGTACTTC.

J is TRBJ1-1 and V is TRBV13, with 12 bases lining up with TRBD1. Germline V CDR1 and CDR2: PRHDT, FYEKMQ (reference sequence). Trimming cost V 3 bases and J 0 bases; bases outside gene matches: 2. The CDR3 is made up of 16 amino acids. The CDR3: CASSLGTGGVNTEAFF. CDR3 coding DNA: TGTGCCAGCAGCTTGGGGACAGGGGGCGTGAACACTGAAGCTTTCTTT.

The V gene is TRBV7-8, the J gene TRBJ2-7; 12 nucleotides line up with TRBD2. Germline values: CDR1 SGHVS, CDR2 FQNEAQ. Trimming took 6 bases from V and 12 from J; bases not matched to a gene: 6. The CDR3 runs to 12 residues. CDR3: CASRRLAGDAYF. The DNA of the CDR3 is TGTGCCAGCAGAAGACTAGCGGGAGATGCGTACTTC.

This chain uses TRBV6-2 or TRBV6-3 with TRBJ2-5, with D possibly being TRBD2 (5 bases). Trimming removed 5 bases at V and 4 bases at J, with 8 bases between. This CDR3 has 12 amino acids. Per the germline V gene, CDR1 is MNHEY and CDR2 is SVGEGT. The CDR3 DNA reads TGTGCCAGCAGTCGGACTGGAGAGACCCAGTACTTC. Translated: CASSRTGETQYF.

The chain has TRBV27 and TRBJ2-7; TRBD2 agrees at 8 bases. The CDR3 totals 13 residues. The J segment lost 7 bases and the V segment lost 1 base, leaving 3 bases of the junction unmatched. Germline V gene data show CDR1 as MNHEY and CDR2 as SMNVEV (reference sequence). The CDR3 region is CASSLYREGEQYF. CDR3 DNA sequence: TGTGCCAGCAGTTTATATCGGGAGGGTGAGCAGTACTTC.

The chain has TRBV18 and TRBJ1-1; D remains ambiguous. CDR3 length equals 13 residues. Germline V lookup: CDR1 KGHSH, CDR2 LQKENI. The ends were cut back, 7 bases at V and 0 bases at J, with 9 bases in the middle. The CDR3 is CASLKELNTEAFF. The CDR3 nucleotides read TGTGCCAGCTTGAAGGAGTTGAACACTGAAGCTTTCTTT. The full variable domain, completed using reference TRBV18 and TRBJ1-1, is NAGVMQNPRHLVRRRGQEARLRCSPMKGHSHVYWYRQLPEEGLKFMVYLQKENIIDESGMPKERFSAEFPKEGPSILRIQQVVRGDSAAYFCASLKELNTEAFFGQGTRLTVV.

The chain employs TRBV7-9 and TRBJ2-3; the match to TRBD1 covers 9 bases. The V gene end was trimmed by 7 bases and the J gene end by 0 bases; junction bases not matched to a gene: 5. CDR1 and CDR2 from the germline V gene are SEHNR and FQNEAQ (reference sequence). CDR3 length equals 15 residues. CDR3 bases: TGTGCCAGCATCCGGGACAGGGCTAGCACAGATACGCAGTATTTT. As protein: CASIRDRASTDTQYF.

The chain is built from TRBV29-1 and TRBJ2-7; 7 positions match TRBD2. Trimming at V came to 1 base and at J to 3 bases, leaving 6 bases not matched to a gene. The CDR3 covers 14 residues. Germline lookup yields CDR1 SQVTM and CDR2 ANQGSEA. DNA of the CDR3: TGCAGCGTTGAAGTGGTAGCGGGCCGCTACGAGCAGTACTTC. Protein sequence: CSVEVVAGRYEQYF.

This chain connects TRBV24-1 to TRBJ1-5; D uncertain. Per the germline V gene, CDR1 is KGHDR and CDR2 is SFDVKD. The CDR3 consists of 10 residues. V was cut by 9 bases and J by 9 bases, with 8 bases left in between. The CDR3 DNA is TGTGCCACCGTAGAAAGGCCCCAGCATTTT. Translating gives CATVERPQHF.

The V call is TRBV10-3, the J call TRBJ2-2; perhaps TRBD2 as D (6 bases). V lost 0 bases and J lost 0, with 11 bases in between. CDR1 ENHRY and CDR2 SYGVKD come from the germline V gene. The CDR3 loop spans 17 amino acids. CDR3 coding DNA: TGTGCCATCAGTGAGTCCAGGGACTCATCGAACACCGGGGAGCTGTTTTTT. Protein: CAISESRDSSNTGELFF.

V is TRBV7-2 and J is TRBJ1-4; TRBD1 matches 7 bases. Germline V CDR1 and CDR2: SGHTA, FQGNSA. This CDR3 contains 14 residues. V shed 5 bases and J 5 bases; nucleotides not matched to a gene: 5. The CDR3 DNA reads TGTGCCAGCAGCCCGACAGGGCCGAATGAAAAACTGTTTTTT. Protein product: CASSPTGPNEKLFF.